This T cell receptor beta chain derives from a study of tumor and adjacent non-tumor tissue in lung cancer. Study overall: Patients comprised about a dozen adenocarcinoma, a couple of squamous cell carcinoma and 1 small cell lung cancer. Aged about 31 to 76 years, patients included more than nine men and five or six women with stage I to III disease. The study, taken as a whole, reports: Tumor repertoires had a smaller top 100 clone share than normal lung.

This sample's RNA came from whole unsorted tissue. A modified ARM-PCR protocol with three rounds of nested PCR amplified TCRbeta. TCRdb itself ran the multiplex PCR reads through MiXCR, one entry per CDR3 protein. The sample includes about 200,000 distinct CDR3 sequences, about 71% of them seen just once. Per germline, CDR1 LGHNA and CDR2 YNFKEQ. The CDR3 length is 15 residues. Regarding this clonotype: Its antigen remains unknown. The junction does not match germline at one end; this may be a read error.

The chain is built from TRBV4-2 and TRBJ1-4, with a weak D call TRBD1 (6 bases). This sequence originates from a man aged 55 to 70 with non-small cell lung cancer. The sequenced sample was lung tumor tissue. The CDR3 sequence: CASSQPGGGDEKPFF. CDR3 sequence (DNA): TGTGCCAGCAGCCAGCCGGGGGGGGGCGATGAAAAACCGTTTTTT.